This passage covers 21 T cell receptor beta chains from one sample sequenced in a study of radiotherapy plus CTLA-4 blockade in lung cancer. Some clones are missing from TCRdb's copy, which holds only in-frame ones; the method was immunoSEQ multiplex PCR. In the table there are 85,000 to 130,000 clones, around 85% of which are singletons. Sequences were derived from peripheral blood, sampled from a patient treated with radiotherapy plus ipilimumab. These receptors all stem from a human donor with non-small cell lung cancer that progressed on radiotherapy plus ipilimumab. Some clones in this sample may be carry-over from other donors' samples.

This sequence joins TRBV5-4 and TRBJ1-1; 7 bases are shared with TRBD1. Germline assignment: CDR1 SGHNT and CDR2 YYREEE (reference sequence). The CDR3 has 16 residues. V trimming: 4 bases; J trimming: 2 bases; junction bases outside the gene matches: 11. The CDR3 spells CASSPLLGQINTEAFF. The CDR3 DNA is TGTGCCAGCAGCCCTCTTTTGGGACAGATCAACACTGAAGCTTTCTTT.

The gene calls are TRBV6-1 and TRBJ1-4; D is uncertain. This CDR3 comprises 11 residues. Germline CDR1 MNHNS, CDR2 SASEGT. With 7 bases removed from V and 7 bases from J, the gap between germline ends came to 7 bases. The CDR3 here is CASKSSEKLFF. The CDR3, as DNA: TGTGCCAGCAAATCGAGTGAAAAACTGTTTTTT.

This chain connects TRBV7-9 to TRBJ2-5; 16 positions match TRBD2. This CDR3 comprises 19 residues. Trimming at V came to 5 bases and at J to 5 bases, leaving 14 bases not matched to a gene. The germline V gene has CDR1 SEHNR and CDR2 FQNEAQ (reference sequence). Here the CDR3 reads CASSVPGLAGGELSETQYF. DNA for the CDR3: TGTGCCAGCAGCGTCCCGGGACTAGCGGGGGGGGAGCTTTCGGAGACCCAGTACTTC.

This chain links TRBV7-2 with TRBJ2-7; TRBD1 agrees at 8 bases. Per the germline V gene, CDR1 is SGHTA and CDR2 is FQGNSA. This CDR3 spans 16 amino acids. V shed 5 bases and J 0 bases; nucleotides not matched to a gene: 9. The CDR3 loop reads CASSTSGGTGSYEQYF. CDR3 bases: TGTGCCAGCAGCACCTCTGGTGGGACAGGCTCCTACGAGCAGTACTTC. The full variable domain, its missing parts supplied by reference TRBV7-2 and TRBJ2-7, is GAGVSQSPSNKVTEKGKDVELRCDPISGHTALYWYRQSLGQGLEFLIYFQGNSAPDKSGLPSDRFSAERTGGSVSTLTIQRTQQEDSAVYLCASSTSGGTGSYEQYFGPGTRLTVT.

The rearrangement links TRBV9 to TRBJ2-2, with 10 bases that match TRBD2. The CDR3 runs 15 residues. V gave up 3 bases and J gave up 7 bases; unmatched junction bases: 6. Germline V gene data show CDR1 as SGDLS and CDR2 as YYNGEE. The DNA for the CDR3 is TGTGCCAGCAGCGACGCCAGCGGGAGGGGCGGGGAGCTGTTTTTT. Protein product: CASSDASGRGGELFF.

The chain is built from TRBV7-9 and TRBJ2-7; D is unresolved. The ends were cut back, 1 base at V and 1 base at J, with 8 bases in the middle. Germline V lookup: CDR1 SEHNR, CDR2 FQNEAQ (reference sequence). This CDR3 region has 14 residues. In nucleotides, the CDR3 is TGTGCCAGCAGCTTAGACCGGTATTCCTACGAGCAGTACTTC. This codes for CASSLDRYSYEQYF.

This clone was recorded only once. This chain connects TRBV7-6 to TRBJ2-1, with a possible D match to TRBD1 (5 bases). With 3 bases removed from V and 2 bases from J, the gap between germline ends came to 11 bases. This CDR3 has 15 amino acids. Germline CDR1 reads SGHVS; CDR2 reads FNYEAQ. This CDR3 is CASSFSQVPYNEQFF. As DNA, the CDR3 is TGTGCCAGCAGCTTTTCACAGGTTCCCTACAATGAGCAGTTCTTC.

The gene calls are TRBV7-3 and TRBJ2-1; D possibly corresponds to TRBD1 (5 bases). V lost 5 bases to trimming and J lost 0 bases, with 14 bases between them. Germline V gene data show CDR1 as SGHTA and CDR2 as FQGTGA. This CDR3 comprises 16 residues. The CDR3 loop reads CASSPEVGDSYNEQFF. In DNA, the CDR3 is TGTGCCAGCAGCCCCGAGGTAGGGGACTCCTACAATGAGCAGTTCTTC. Looking up the rest from reference TRBV7-3 and TRBJ2-1 gives the full variable domain: GAGVSQTPSNKVTEKGKYVELRCDPISGHTALYWYRQSLGQGPEFLIYFQGTGAADDSGLPNDRFFAVRPEGSVSTLKIQRTERGDSAVYLCASSPEVGDSYNEQFFGPGTRLTVL.

The V gene is TRBV6-1, the J gene TRBJ2-2; 9 bases fit TRBD1. Germline V gene data show CDR1 as MNHNS and CDR2 as SASEGT. The length of the CDR3 is 16 residues. J lost 4 bases, V lost 4 bases, and 7 bases had no gene match. This chain's CDR3 is CASSVYGQGSTGELFF. In DNA, the CDR3 is TGTGCCAGCAGTGTGTATGGACAGGGGAGCACCGGGGAGCTGTTTTTT.

The CDR3 DNA reads TGTGCTTCTATAGAGACAGGATCTTACGAGCAGTACTTC. It encodes CASIETGSYEQYF. J is TRBJ2-7 and V is TRBV7-2, with D possibly being TRBD1 (6 bases). This CDR3 region has 13 residues. Per germline, CDR1 SGHTA and CDR2 FQGNSA.

V usage is TRBV10-3 and J usage is TRBJ2-5; no definite D call. This CDR3 is 14 amino acids long. V was shortened by 0 bases and J by 1 base, with 6 bases between the two germline ends. Germline CDR1 and CDR2: ENHRY and SYGVKD. CDR3 sequence reads: CAISESYSQETQYF. In nucleotides, the CDR3 is TGTGCCATCAGTGAGTCGTACAGCCAAGAGACCCAGTACTTC.

The chain is built from TRBV18 and TRBJ1-5, with 8 bases fitting TRBD1. CDR1 and CDR2 from the germline V gene are KGHSH and LQKENI. CDR3 length equals 15 residues. The J segment lost 6 bases and the V segment lost 3 bases, leaving 7 bases of the junction unmatched. CDR3 amino acids: CASSPPGGRLQPQHF. The CDR3 region has the DNA TGTGCCAGCTCACCTCCAGGGGGCAGGCTTCAGCCCCAGCATTTT.

The chain is built from TRBV7-2 and TRBJ1-5; no firm D call. Germline CDR1 SGHTA, CDR2 FQGNSA. Trimming removed 2 bases at V and 1 base at J, with 12 bases between. The CDR3 runs 16 residues. The CDR3 nucleotides are TGTGCCAGCAGCTTAAGGCTGGGTAGCAGCAATCAGCCCCAGCATTTT. It yields the protein CASSLRLGSSNQPQHF.

The J gene is TRBJ2-2, the V gene TRBV9; D possibly uses TRBD1 or TRBD2 (6 bases each). The ends were cut back, 0 bases at V and 4 bases at J, with 16 bases in the middle. There are 17 residues in the CDR3. Germline V gene sequence: CDR1 SGDLS, CDR2 YYNGEE. CDR3 sequence (DNA): TGTGCCAGCAGCGTAGATTTAGCGGAAGGGGGCACCGGGGAGCTGTTTTTT. This gives the protein CASSVDLAEGGTGELFF.

The V gene is TRBV5-1, the J gene TRBJ2-3; no definite D call. Trimming removed 7 bases from V and 6 bases from J, with 24 bases in between. The CDR3 is 16 residues long. The germline gives CDR1 SGHRS, CDR2 YFSETQ. CDR3 in DNA: TGCGCCAGCGCTTTGGTAGGGTGGCAAACTGGGGATACGCAGTATTTT. Encoded protein: CASALVGWQTGDTQYF.

This chain links TRBV11-2 with TRBJ1-6, with D hard to call. The CDR3 is 14 amino acids. Between the trimmed V and J ends, which lost 1 base and 10 bases, there was a span of 11 bases. From germline, CDR1 is SGHAT and CDR2 FQNNGV. CDR3 region: CASSLVGIGSPLHF. The CDR3 DNA follows: TGTGCCAGCAGCTTAGTTGGGATAGGGTCACCCCTCCACTTT.

This chain links TRBV10-3 with TRBJ1-6; 9 nucleotides match TRBD1. Germline CDR1 reads ENHRY; CDR2 reads SYGVKD. The CDR3 length is 16 residues. The V gene end was trimmed by 10 bases and the J gene end by 0 bases; junction bases not matched to a gene: 7. The CDR3 DNA reads TGTGCCACCGGGACAGGGTTAAGCTCCTATAATTCACCCCTCCACTTT. Protein sequence: CATGTGLSSYNSPLHF.

This clone was seen a few times. The rearrangement joins TRBV5-6 to TRBJ1-1; no definite D call. Trimming took off 0 bases at V and 3 bases at J, with 9 bases between the two ends. Germline V gives CDR1 SGHDT, CDR2 YYEEEE. This CDR3 comprises 14 residues. CDR3 sequence: CASSLGGSDTEAFF. DNA for the CDR3: TGTGCCAGCAGCTTGGGAGGGTCCGACACTGAAGCTTTCTTT.

V gene TRBV6-1 combines with J gene TRBJ2-5, with D unclear. Per the germline V gene, CDR1 is MNHNS and CDR2 is SASEGT. Deletions cut 2 bases from V and 5 bases from J, with 12 bases between. The CDR3 extends over 14 amino acids. DNA of the CDR3: TGTGCCAGCAGTGAACTTTACCCAACCGAGACCCAGTACTTC. Amino acid sequence: CASSELYPTETQYF.

This sequence joins TRBV5-6 and TRBJ2-1; 9 bases are a match to TRBD1. The CDR3 runs to 13 residues. The germline CDR1 and CDR2 sequences are SGHDT and YYEEEE. V gave up 4 bases and J gave up 5 bases; unmatched junction bases: 1. In DNA form, the CDR3 reads TGTGCCAGCAGCAGGACAGGGGACAATGAGCAGTTCTTC. It yields the protein CASSRTGDNEQFF.

This clone was detected only a few times. V gene TRBV18 combines with J gene TRBJ1-1; 10 nucleotides line up with TRBD1. This CDR3 region has 15 residues. The trim removed 3 bases at V and 0 bases at J, leaving 1 base unmatched. From germline, CDR1 is KGHSH and CDR2 LQKENI. Written as DNA, the CDR3 is TGTGCCAGCTCACCGGGACAGGGGATGAACACTGAAGCTTTCTTT. Its protein is CASSPGQGMNTEAFF.